What follows are 18 T cell receptor beta chains derived from one specimen sequenced in a study of breast tumors, draining lymph nodes, adjacent tissues. TCRdb reprocessed the multiplex PCR reads with MiXCR, giving one entry per CDR3 protein. The profile shows roughly 130,000 distinct CDR3 sequences, about 30% of them singletons. Samples came from axillary lymph nodes draining the breast cancer. The sequenced sample consisted of axillary lymph node tissue. These receptors came from a female donor with breast cancer. Some clones in this sample may be carry-over from other donors' samples.

CDR3 sequence (DNA): TGCAGTGCTAGAACCTCTGTGGGAGGCAATCAGCCCCAGCATTTT. Its translation is CSARTSVGGNQPQHF. The chain combines TRBV20-1 with TRBJ1-5; the D is unclear. The CDR3 spans 15 residues. V was clipped by 2 bases and J by 2 bases, with 13 bases between them. CDR1 is DFQATT, CDR2 SNEGSKA, per germline (reference sequence).

At least ten counts were recorded for this clonotype. The V and J genes are TRBV30 and TRBJ2-5; 7 nucleotides agree with TRBD1. This CDR3 has 9 amino acids. CDR1 is GTSNPN, CDR2 SVGIG, per germline (reference sequence). The J segment lost 13 bases and the V segment lost 8 bases, leaving 7 bases of the junction unmatched. CDR3 coding DNA: TGTGCCACCGACAGGGTTGGGTACTTC. It codes for CATDRVGYF.

Worth noting for this clonotype: The CDR3 ends on some other residue instead of the conserved phenylalanine or tryptophan, so this is likely a read error. The DNA is omitted, as the CDR3 cannot be located on it reliably, and the CDR3 follows TCRdb's listing. The chain employs TRBV10-2 and TRBJ1-4. From its first to its last residue, the CDR3 has 10 amino acids. Germline V lookup: CDR1 WSHSY, CDR2 SAAADI. CDR3 protein: CASSDIVKNY.

To note about this clonotype: As the CDR3 is not closed by the conserved phenylalanine or tryptophan, this likely results from a read error. The genes are TRBV9 and TRBJ2-1; D is unclear. Trimming shortened V by 7 bases and J by 4 bases, and 18 bases separated the two germline ends. The CDR3 contains 15 residues. Germline CDR1 reads SGDLS; CDR2 reads YYNGEE. Here the CDR3 reads CASGAGRQPYNEQFS. CDR3 sequence (DNA): TGTGCCAGCGGCGCAGGACGGCAACCTTACAATGAGCAGTTCTCC.

Remarks on this clonotype: A clone one base away is much larger, so this may be a read error. The CDR3 loop reads CASSPGQVSNSPLHF. CDR3 sequence (DNA): TGTGCCAGCAGTCCGGGACAGGTCTCGAATTCACCCCTCCACTTT. This chain uses TRBV6-2 or TRBV6-3 with TRBJ1-6, with 8 positions matching TRBD1. Germline-derived CDR1 and CDR2 are MNHEY and SVGEGT. The ends lost 5 bases at V and 7 bases at J; junction bases unmatched: 7. This CDR3 region has 15 residues.

At least ten counts were recorded for this clonotype. This rearrangement joins TRBV6-1 to TRBJ2-5, with 7 bases fitting TRBD1. The CDR3 covers 13 residues. V lost 3 bases, J lost 2 bases, and 0 bases stayed unmatched. The germline CDR1 and CDR2 sequences are MNHNS and SASEGT. CDR3 region: CASSEDRQETQYF. In DNA form, the CDR3 reads TGTGCCAGCAGTGAGGACAGGCAAGAGACCCAGTACTTC.

This clonotype appeared many times. The genes are TRBV3-1 and TRBJ2-1; 15 nucleotides match TRBD2. The ends lost 1 base at V and 9 bases at J; junction bases unmatched: 1. CDR1 and CDR2 (germline): LGHDT, YNNKEL (reference sequence). There are 15 residues in the CDR3. CDR3 nucleotide sequence: TGTGCCAGCAGCCAAGGGACTAGCGGGGGGGGTGAGCAGTTCTTC. Amino acid sequence: CASSQGTSGGGEQFF.

Concerning this clonotype itself: One end of the junction varies from germline; a read error may be responsible. The gene calls are TRBV9 and TRBJ2-3, with D perhaps TRBD2 (6 bases). The CDR3 extends over 15 amino acids. Germline V gene lookup returns CDR1 SGDLS and CDR2 YYNGEE. CDR3 bases: TGTGTCAGCAGCCTGGGACTCCCTCGAACAGATACGCAGTACTTT. Amino acid sequence: CVSSLGLPRTDTQYF.

This clonotype was counted once. The gene calls are TRBV11-2 and TRBJ2-7; D is unclear. Trimming took off 5 bases at V and 6 bases at J, with 14 bases between the two ends. Germline CDR1 SGHAT, CDR2 FQNNGV. CDR3 size: 13 residues. CDR3 region: CASSLVVGSEQYF. The DNA for the CDR3 is TGTGCCAGCAGCCTCGTCGTGGGTTCCGAGCAGTACTTC. Supplemented by reference TRBV11-2 and TRBJ2-7, the full variable domain reads EAGVAQSPRYKIIEKRQSVAFWCNPISGHATLYWYQQILGQGPKLLIQFQNNGVVDDSQLPKDRFSAERLKGVDSTLKIQPAKLEDSAVYLCASSLVVGSEQYFGPGTRLTVT.

This clonotype was counted a few times. A clone one base away is much larger, so this may be a read error. The chain links TRBV12-3 or TRBV12-4 to TRBJ2-1; D unresolved. The V gene lost 3 bases and the J gene lost 4 bases, with 13 bases spanning the gap. There are 15 residues in the CDR3. In nucleotides, the CDR3 is TGTGCCAGCAGTTTCTTGCGGCAGACTTACAATGAGCAGTTCTTC. Encoded protein: CASSFLRQTYNEQFF.

This clonotype was seen a few times. V and J are TRBV12-3 or TRBV12-4 and TRBJ2-5; no clear D. The ends were cut back, 6 bases at V and 5 bases at J, with 10 bases in the middle. The CDR3 runs 12 residues. In DNA, the CDR3 is TGTGCCAGCAGGAGCGACGGTGAGACCCAGTACTTC. Its translation is CASRSDGETQYF.

As for this clonotype: A read error is possible here, since a much larger clone lies one base away. This CDR3 is missing its conserved last phenylalanine or tryptophan, likely due to a read error. The chain has TRBV11-2 and TRBJ2-2; the D gene is possibly TRBD1 (6 bases). The V end lost 7 bases, the J end lost 0 bases, and 18 bases lay between the germline ends. The CDR3 spans 17 residues. CDR1 is SGHAT, CDR2 FQNNGV, per germline. CDR3 nucleotides: TGTGCCAGCAACTTGGGGACCTGGGACACGAACACCGGGGAGCTGTTTCTT. The encoded protein is CASNLGTWDTNTGELFL.

This clonotype was detected a few times. A much larger clonotype is one base distant, so this may be a read error. The rearrangement joins TRBV6-6 to TRBJ1-6; 7 nucleotides line up with TRBD1. CDR1 and CDR2 (germline): MNHNY, SVGAGI (reference sequence). The CDR3 spans 15 residues. CDR3 amino acids: CASSPQGSYNPPLHF. In DNA form, the CDR3 reads TGTGCCAGCAGTCCACAGGGGTCCTATAATCCACCCCTCCACTTT.

This clonotype has at least ten counts. The chain links TRBV9 to TRBJ2-5; D may be TRBD1 (6 bases). Deletions cut 7 bases from V and 2 bases from J, with 12 bases between. Germline V gene sequence: CDR1 SGDLS, CDR2 YYNGEE. There are 13 residues in the CDR3. The CDR3: CASGRTEQETQYF. In DNA form, the CDR3 reads TGTGCCAGCGGGCGGACAGAACAAGAGACCCAGTACTTC.

This clonotype was picked up many times. This chain joins TRBV28 and TRBJ2-1, with 7 nucleotides matching TRBD1. The CDR3 spans 13 residues. V dropped 7 bases and J dropped 4; count of bases not matched to a gene: 4. Per germline, CDR1 MDHEN and CDR2 SYDVKM. CDR3 sequence (DNA): TGTGCCAGCAACCGGGACAGATACAATGAGCAGTTCTTC. This encodes CASNRDRYNEQFF.

This clonotype was seen many times. This chain joins TRBV7-2 and TRBJ2-4; tentatively, D is TRBD1 or TRBD2 (5 bases each). V was trimmed by 0 bases and J by 7 bases, leaving 7 bases between them. This CDR3 has 13 residues. CDR1 SGHTA and CDR2 FQGNSA come from the germline V gene. CDR3 DNA sequence: TGTGCCAGCAGCTTAGCGGGGGAGAACATTCAGTACTTC. Protein: CASSLAGENIQYF.

This clonotype was recorded many times. The chain uses TRBV7-2 and TRBJ1-3; D gene ambiguous. V was clipped by 5 bases and J by 1 base, with 6 bases between them. Germline V gene lookup returns CDR1 SGHTA and CDR2 FQGNSA. This CDR3 comprises 13 residues. CDR3: CASSPSSGNTIYF. The DNA of the CDR3 is TGTGCCAGCAGCCCGTCTTCTGGAAACACCATATATTTT. Using reference TRBV7-2 and TRBJ1-3 for the parts outside the CDR3, the full variable domain is GAGVSQSPSNKVTEKGKDVELRCDPISGHTALYWYRQSLGQGLEFLIYFQGNSAPDKSGLPSDRFSAERTGGSVSTLTIQRTQQEDSAVYLCASSPSSGNTIYFGEGSWLTVV.

The CDR3 loop reads CASSQDGRDTEAFF. The CDR3 nucleotides are TGTGCCAGCAGCCAAGATGGGCGGGACACTGAAGCTTTCTTT. The chain couples TRBV4-2 to TRBJ1-1; no definite D call. The CDR3 sequence is 14 residues long. Germline CDR1 and CDR2: LGHNA and YNFKEQ. V lost 0 bases to trimming and J lost 3 bases, with 8 bases between them.